These 9 T cell receptor beta chains share one sample of origin, sequenced in a study of tissue T cells after allogeneic stem cell transplantation. Time point of the sample: mouse harvest day 14 after allogeneic transplant. Mouse grafts combined 10^7 T-cell-depleted bone marrow cells with 10^6 splenic CD5+ T cells. Assay used: immunoSEQ multiplex PCR; TCRdb lists only in-frame clones, some missing. There are 3,500 to 4,500 clones in the sample; about 47% occur only once, and roughly a quarter lies in the top ten. Sequenced sample: gut tissue. The receptors were sampled from a female BALB/c mouse given C57BL/6 T cells with graft-versus-host disease after an allogeneic hematopoietic cell transplant.

Of note for this clone: Gene names and germline match the mouse. The read comes to an end 1 residue before the CDR3 does, leaving the germline J gene to fill in the end. The same CDR3 arises from other DNA sequences in this sample as well. V gene TRBV26 combines with J gene TRBJ2-5; unclear D gene. The V end was cut by 2 bases, the J end by 0 bases, with 3 bases between. Germline values: CDR1 KGHPV, CDR2 FQNQEV (reference sequence). CDR3 size: 13 residues. CDR3 sequence: CASSLGNQDTQYF. Incomplete CDR3 DNA: TGTGCCAGCAGTCTGGGGAACCAAGACACCCAGTAC. The full variable domain, rest sourced from reference TRBV26 and TRBJ2-5, is NSKVIQTPRYLVKGQGQKAKMRCIPEKGHPVVFWYQQNKNNEFKFLINFQNQEVLQQIDMTEKRFSAECPSNSPCSLEIQSSEAGDSALYLCASSLGNQDTQYFGPGTRLLVL.

Worth noting for this clone: Gene names and germline match the mouse. The read falls 1 residue short of the CDR3 end, and the missing part is taken from the germline J gene. The gene calls are TRBV26 and TRBJ2-7, with D perhaps assigned TRBD1 or TRBD2 (5 bases each). Germline values: CDR1 KGHPV, CDR2 FQNQEV (reference sequence). With 0 bases removed from V and 4 bases from J, the gap between germline ends came to 10 bases. The CDR3 has 14 amino acids. CDR3 protein: CASSLSAGGYEQYF. The sequenced CDR3 bases are TGTGCCAGCAGTCTGTCGGCCGGGGGTTATGAACAGTAC.

With respect to this clone: Gene names are the mouse ones. The missing CDR3 end, 1 residue past where the read stops, is filled in from the germline J gene. This chain connects TRBV4 to TRBJ2-4; D is ambiguous. Trimming cost V 5 bases and J 0 bases, with 15 bases left between them. The CDR3 contains 16 residues. The germline gives CDR1 LGHDT, CDR2 YNNKQL (reference sequence). Here the CDR3 reads CASSLWTLTSQNTLYF. CDR3 DNA (partial): TGTGCCAGCAGCCTCTGGACCCTCACTAGTCAAAACACCTTGTAC.

In the case of this clone: The germline and genes are mouse ones. Read sequence stops 1 residue before the CDR3 end, and the germline J gene provides the missing end. The chain employs TRBV26 and TRBJ2-4; 9 bases map to TRBD1. The CDR3 extends over 18 amino acids. The germline V gene has CDR1 KGHPV and CDR2 FQNQEV (reference sequence). After removal of 0 bases from V and 3 bases from J, the junction contained 10 bases not matched to a gene. The CDR3 sequence is CASSLSDYRGRGQNTLYF. Incomplete CDR3 DNA: TGTGCCAGCAGTCTGTCGGATTACAGGGGGCGCGGGCAAAACACCTTGTAC.

About this clone: Gene names are the mouse ones. The read is 1 residue too short to cover the CDR3 end, so that end is filled in from the germline J gene. The gene calls are TRBV20 and TRBJ2-1; perhaps TRBD1 as D (5 bases). Trimming took off 6 bases at V and 1 base at J, with 13 bases between the two ends. Looked up from germline, CDR1 is GFQATS and CDR2 is STVNSAI. This CDR3 has 14 amino acids. CDR3 DNA, as far as it was read: TGTGGTGCCCCCCTTCGACAGAACTATGCTGAGCAGTTC. Amino acid sequence: CGAPLRQNYAEQF. The entire CDR3 is CGAPLRQNYAEQFF.

About this clone itself: The germline and genes are mouse ones. The read ends 1 residue early relative to the CDR3; the germline J gene fills the gap. The V gene is TRBV3, the J gene TRBJ1-1; D uncertain. This CDR3 is 12 amino acids long. Per germline, CDR1 SNHLY and CDR2 FYNGKV (reference sequence). Trimming removed 0 bases from V and 7 bases from J, with 6 bases in between. Partial CDR3 DNA: TGTGCCAGCAGCTTAGCGGCCAGAGAAGTCTTC. Translating it yields CASSLAAREVF. The whole CDR3 sequence is CASSLAAREVFF.

Note on this clone: The gene symbols are mouse symbols. From the germline J gene comes the end of the CDR3, since the read stops 1 residue before it. This chain connects TRBV5 to TRBJ1-1; D gene unclear. CDR3 length equals 14 residues. Trimming removed 0 bases at V and 1 base at J, with 6 bases between. CDR1 is LGHNA, CDR2 YNLKQL, per germline (reference sequence). The CDR3 bases that were read are TGTGCCAGCAGCCAAGAATGGCAAAACACAGAAGTCTTC. Protein product: CASSQEWQNTEVF. The entire CDR3 is CASSQEWQNTEVFF.

This clone was counted between two and nine times. The germline and genes are mouse ones. The read ends 1 residue shy of where the CDR3 ends; the end is completed using the germline J gene. V usage is TRBV23 and J usage is TRBJ2-1; TRBD2 reflects the table's D call only, with no check against the DNA. The CDR3 runs to 14 residues. CDR1 is KGHTA and CDR2 is FQNQQP in the germline V gene. CDR3 sequence reads: CSSSRTGGHAEQFF. The CDR3 DNA, read in part, is TGCTCCAGCAGTCGGACTGGGGGGCATGCTGAGCAGTTC.

As to this clone: Gene names and germline match the mouse. This CDR3 is CASSPSGSSYEQYF. CDR3 DNA, as far as it was read: TGTGCCAGCAGTCCCTCTGGGAGCTCCTATGAACAGTAC. This chain links TRBV26 with TRBJ2-7, with D perhaps matching TRBD2 (5 bases). The CDR3 end is not reached by the read, which stops 1 residue before it; the germline J gene fills it in. The CDR3 covers 14 residues. V lost 4 bases, J lost 0 bases, and 10 bases lay in between. Germline CDR1 is KGHPV and CDR2 is FQNQEV (reference sequence).